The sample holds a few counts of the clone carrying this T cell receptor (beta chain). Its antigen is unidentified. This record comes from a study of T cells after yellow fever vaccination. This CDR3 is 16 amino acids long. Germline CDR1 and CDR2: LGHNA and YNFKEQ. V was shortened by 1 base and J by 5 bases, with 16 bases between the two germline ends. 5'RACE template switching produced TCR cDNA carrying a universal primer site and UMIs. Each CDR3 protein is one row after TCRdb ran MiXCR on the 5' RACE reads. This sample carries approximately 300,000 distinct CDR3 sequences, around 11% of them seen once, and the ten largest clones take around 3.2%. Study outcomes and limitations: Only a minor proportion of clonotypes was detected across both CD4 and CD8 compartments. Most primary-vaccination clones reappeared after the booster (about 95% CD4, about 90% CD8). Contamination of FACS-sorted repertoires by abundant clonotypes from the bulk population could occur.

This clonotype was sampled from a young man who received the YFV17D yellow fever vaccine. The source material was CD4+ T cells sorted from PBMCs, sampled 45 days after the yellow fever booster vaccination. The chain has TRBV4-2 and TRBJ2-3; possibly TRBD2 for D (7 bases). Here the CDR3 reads CASSQALAGAQDTQYF. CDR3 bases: TGTGCCAGCAGCCAAGCTCTGGCGGGGGCTCAAGATACGCAGTATTTT.